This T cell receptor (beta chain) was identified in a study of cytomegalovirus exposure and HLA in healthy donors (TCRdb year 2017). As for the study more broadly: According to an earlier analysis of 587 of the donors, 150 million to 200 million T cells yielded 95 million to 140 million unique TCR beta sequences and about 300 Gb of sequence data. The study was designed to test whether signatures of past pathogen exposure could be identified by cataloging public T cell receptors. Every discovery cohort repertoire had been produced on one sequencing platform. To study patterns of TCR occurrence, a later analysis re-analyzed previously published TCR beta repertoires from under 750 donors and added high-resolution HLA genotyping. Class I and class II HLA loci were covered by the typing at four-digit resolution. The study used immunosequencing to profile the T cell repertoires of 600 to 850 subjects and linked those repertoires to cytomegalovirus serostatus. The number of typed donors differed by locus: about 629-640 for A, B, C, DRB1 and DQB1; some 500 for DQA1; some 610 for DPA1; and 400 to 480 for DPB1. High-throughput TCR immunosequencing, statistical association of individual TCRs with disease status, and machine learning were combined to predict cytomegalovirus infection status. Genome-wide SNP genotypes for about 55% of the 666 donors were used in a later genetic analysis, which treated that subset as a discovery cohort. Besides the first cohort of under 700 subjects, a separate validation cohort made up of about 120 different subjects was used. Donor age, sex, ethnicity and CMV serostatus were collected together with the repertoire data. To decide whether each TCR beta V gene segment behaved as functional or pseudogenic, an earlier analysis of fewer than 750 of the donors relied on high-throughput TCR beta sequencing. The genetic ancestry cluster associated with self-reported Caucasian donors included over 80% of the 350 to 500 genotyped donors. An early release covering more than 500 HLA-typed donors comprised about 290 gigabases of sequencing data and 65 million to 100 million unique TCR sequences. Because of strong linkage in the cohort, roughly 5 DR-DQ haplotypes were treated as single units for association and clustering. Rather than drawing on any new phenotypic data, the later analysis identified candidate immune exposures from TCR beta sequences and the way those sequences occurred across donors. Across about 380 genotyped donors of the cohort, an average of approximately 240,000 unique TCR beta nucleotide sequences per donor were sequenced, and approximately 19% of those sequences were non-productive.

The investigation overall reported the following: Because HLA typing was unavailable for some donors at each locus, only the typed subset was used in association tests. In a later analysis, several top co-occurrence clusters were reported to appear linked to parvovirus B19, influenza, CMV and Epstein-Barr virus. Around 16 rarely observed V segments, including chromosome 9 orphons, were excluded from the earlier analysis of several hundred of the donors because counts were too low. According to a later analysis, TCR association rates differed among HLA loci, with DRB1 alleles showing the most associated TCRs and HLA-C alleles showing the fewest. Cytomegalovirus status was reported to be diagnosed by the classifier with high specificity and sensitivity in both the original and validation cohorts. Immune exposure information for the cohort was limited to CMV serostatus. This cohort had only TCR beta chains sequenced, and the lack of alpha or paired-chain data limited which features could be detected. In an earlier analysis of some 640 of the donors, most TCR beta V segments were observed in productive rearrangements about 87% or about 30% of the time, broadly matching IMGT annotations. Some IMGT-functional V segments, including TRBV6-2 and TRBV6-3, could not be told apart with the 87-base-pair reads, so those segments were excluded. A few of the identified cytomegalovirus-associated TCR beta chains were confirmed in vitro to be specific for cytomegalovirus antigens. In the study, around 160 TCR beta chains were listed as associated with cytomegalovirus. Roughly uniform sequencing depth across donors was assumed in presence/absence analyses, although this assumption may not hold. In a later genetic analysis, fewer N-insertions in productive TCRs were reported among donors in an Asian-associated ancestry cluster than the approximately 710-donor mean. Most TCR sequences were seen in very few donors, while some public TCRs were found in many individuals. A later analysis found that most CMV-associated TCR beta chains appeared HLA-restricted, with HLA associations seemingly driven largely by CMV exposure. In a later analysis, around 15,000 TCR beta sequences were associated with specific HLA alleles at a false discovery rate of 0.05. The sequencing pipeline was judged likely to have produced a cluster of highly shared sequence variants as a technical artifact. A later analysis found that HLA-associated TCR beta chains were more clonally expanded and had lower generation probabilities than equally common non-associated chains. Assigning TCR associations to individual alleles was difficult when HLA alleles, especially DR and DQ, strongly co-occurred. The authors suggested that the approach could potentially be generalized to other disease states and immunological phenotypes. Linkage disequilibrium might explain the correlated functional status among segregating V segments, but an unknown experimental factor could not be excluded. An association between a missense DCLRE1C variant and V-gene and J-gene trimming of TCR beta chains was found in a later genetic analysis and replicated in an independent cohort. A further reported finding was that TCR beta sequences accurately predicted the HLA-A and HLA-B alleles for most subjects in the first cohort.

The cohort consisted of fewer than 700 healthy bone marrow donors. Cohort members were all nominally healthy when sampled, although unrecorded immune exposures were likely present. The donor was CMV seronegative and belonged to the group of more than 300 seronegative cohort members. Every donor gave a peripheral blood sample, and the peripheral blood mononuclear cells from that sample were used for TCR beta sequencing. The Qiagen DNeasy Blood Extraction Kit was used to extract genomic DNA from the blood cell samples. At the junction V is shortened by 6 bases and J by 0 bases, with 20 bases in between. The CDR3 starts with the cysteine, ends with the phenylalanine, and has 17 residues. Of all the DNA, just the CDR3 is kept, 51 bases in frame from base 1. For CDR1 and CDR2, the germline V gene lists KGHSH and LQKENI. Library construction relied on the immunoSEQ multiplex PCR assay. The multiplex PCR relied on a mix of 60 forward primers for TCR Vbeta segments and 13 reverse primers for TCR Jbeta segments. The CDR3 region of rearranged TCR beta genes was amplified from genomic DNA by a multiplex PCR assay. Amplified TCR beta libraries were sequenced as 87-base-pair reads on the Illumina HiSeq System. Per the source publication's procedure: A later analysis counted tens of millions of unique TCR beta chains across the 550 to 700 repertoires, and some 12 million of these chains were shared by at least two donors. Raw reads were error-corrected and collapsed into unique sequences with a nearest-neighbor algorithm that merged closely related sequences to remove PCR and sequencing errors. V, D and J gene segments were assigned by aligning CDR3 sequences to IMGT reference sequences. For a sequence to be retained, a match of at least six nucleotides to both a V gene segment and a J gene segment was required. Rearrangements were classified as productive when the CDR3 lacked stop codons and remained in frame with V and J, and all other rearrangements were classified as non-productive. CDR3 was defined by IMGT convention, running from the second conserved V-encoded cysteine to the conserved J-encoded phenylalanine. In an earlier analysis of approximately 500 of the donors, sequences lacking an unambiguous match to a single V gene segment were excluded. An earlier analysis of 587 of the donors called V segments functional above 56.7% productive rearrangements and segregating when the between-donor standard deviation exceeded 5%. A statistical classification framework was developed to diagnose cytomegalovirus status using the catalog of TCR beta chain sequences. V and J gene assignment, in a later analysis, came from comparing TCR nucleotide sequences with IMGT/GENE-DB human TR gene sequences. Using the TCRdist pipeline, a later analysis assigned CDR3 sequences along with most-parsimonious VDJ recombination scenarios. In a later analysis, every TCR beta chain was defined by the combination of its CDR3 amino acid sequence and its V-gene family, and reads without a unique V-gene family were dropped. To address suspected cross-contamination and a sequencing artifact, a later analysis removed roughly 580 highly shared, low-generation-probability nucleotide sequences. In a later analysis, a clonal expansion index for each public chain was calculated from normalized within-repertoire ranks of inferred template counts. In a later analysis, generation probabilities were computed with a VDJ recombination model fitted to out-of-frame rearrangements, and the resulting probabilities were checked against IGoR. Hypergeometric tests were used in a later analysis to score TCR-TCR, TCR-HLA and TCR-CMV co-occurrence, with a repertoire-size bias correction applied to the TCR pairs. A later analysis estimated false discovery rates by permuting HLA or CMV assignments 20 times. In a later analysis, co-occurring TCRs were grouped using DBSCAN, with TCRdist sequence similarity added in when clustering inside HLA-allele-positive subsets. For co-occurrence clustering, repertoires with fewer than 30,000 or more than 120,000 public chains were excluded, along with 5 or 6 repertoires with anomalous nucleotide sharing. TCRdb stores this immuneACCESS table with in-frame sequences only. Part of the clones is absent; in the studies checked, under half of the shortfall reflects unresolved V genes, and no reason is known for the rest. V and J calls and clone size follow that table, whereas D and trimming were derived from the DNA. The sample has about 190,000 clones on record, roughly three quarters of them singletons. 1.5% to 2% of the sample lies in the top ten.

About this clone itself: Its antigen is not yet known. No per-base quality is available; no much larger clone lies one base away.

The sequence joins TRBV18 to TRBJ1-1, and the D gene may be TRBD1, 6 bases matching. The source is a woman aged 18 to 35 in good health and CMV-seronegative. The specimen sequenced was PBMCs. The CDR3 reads CASSKGERWLLNTEAFF. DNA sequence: TGTGCCAGCTCCAAGGGGGAAAGGTGGCTTTTGAACACTGAAGCTTTCTTT. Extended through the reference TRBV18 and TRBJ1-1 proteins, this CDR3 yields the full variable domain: NAGVMQNPRHLVRRRGQEARLRCSPMKGHSHVYWYRQLPEEGLKFMVYLQKENIIDESGMPKERFSAEFPKEGPSILRIQQVVRGDSAAYFCASSKGERWLLNTEAFFGQGTRLTVV.